Following are 27 T cell receptor beta chains from one sample sequenced in a study of cytomegalovirus exposure and HLA in healthy donors. 13 Jbeta primers and 60 Vbeta primers were used for the PCR. Clones were sequenced by immunoSEQ multiplex PCR, and TCRdb holds only the in-frame ones, with some missing. The sample lists about 160,000 clones, roughly 70% occurring once. Input material: PBMCs. The receptors originated from a woman in her forties or fifties in good health and CMV-seropositive.

The chain couples TRBV5-1 to TRBJ2-2; D is unresolved. Germline-derived CDR1 and CDR2 are SGHRS and YFSETQ. The V end was cut by 2 bases, the J end by 5 bases, with 10 bases between. The length of the CDR3 is 14 residues. Here the CDR3 DNA reads TGCGCCAGCAGCTTCGGTAAAGAGACCGGGGAGCTGTTTTTT. The encoded protein is CASSFGKETGELFF.

This sequence joins TRBV15 and TRBJ2-6; D may be TRBD1 (6 bases). The CDR3 extends over 15 amino acids. V dropped 5 bases and J dropped 0 bases, with 8 bases sitting between them. CDR1 is LNHNV and CDR2 is YYDKDF in the germline V gene (reference sequence). CDR3 sequence: CATSPGDSGANVLTF. The CDR3 DNA is TGTGCCACCAGCCCAGGGGACTCTGGGGCCAACGTCCTGACTTTC. The full variable domain, completed using reference TRBV15 and TRBJ2-6, is DAMVIQNPRYQVTQFGKPVTLSCSQTLNHNVMYWYQQKSSQAPKLLFHYYDKDFNNEADTPDNFQSRRPNTSFCFLDIRSPGLGDTAMYLCATSPGDSGANVLTFGAGSRLTVL.

J is TRBJ1-2 and V is TRBV6-5; the D is unclear. This CDR3 has 13 amino acids. The V gene's germline CDR1 is MNHEY and CDR2 SVGAGI. Trimming took off 4 bases at V and 2 bases at J, with 8 bases between the two ends. The CDR3 DNA follows: TGTGCCAGCAGTTTACAGAGAAACTATGGCTACACCTTC. It encodes CASSLQRNYGYTF.

This clone appeared a few times. The genes are TRBV5-1 and TRBJ1-1; D call uncertain. V lost 3 bases, J lost 2 bases, and 11 bases lay in between. CDR1 and CDR2 (germline): SGHRS, YFSETQ. This CDR3 has 14 amino acids. CDR3 DNA sequence: TGCGCCAGCAGCTCCACGGGAACTAACACTGAAGCTTTCTTT. This gives the protein CASSSTGTNTEAFF.

The CDR3 nucleotides read TGCGCCAGCAGCCGATCGAGACAGGTCGCTAATGAAAAACTGTTTTTT. This encodes CASSRSRQVANEKLFF. The chain recombines TRBV5-1 with TRBJ1-4; the D gene is possibly TRBD1 (6 bases). Looked up from germline, CDR1 is SGHRS and CDR2 is YFSETQ. Trimming took off 4 bases at V and 3 bases at J, with 16 bases between the two ends. The CDR3 loop spans 16 amino acids.

This chain joins TRBV2 and TRBJ1-2, with a tentative D call TRBD1 (6 bases). The V end lost 7 bases, the J end lost 8 bases, and 20 bases lay between the germline ends. The germline CDR1 and CDR2 sequences are SNHLY and FYNNEI. The CDR3 runs to 14 residues. The CDR3 region is CASTGGAGSSGYTF. The CDR3 bases are TGTGCCAGCACGGGGGGCGCAGGATCGAGCGGCTACACCTTC.

V and J are TRBV6-1 and TRBJ1-2, with D uncertain. CDR1 is MNHNS, CDR2 SASEGT, per germline. The V end lost 3 bases, the J end lost 4 bases, and 9 bases lay between the germline ends. The CDR3 length is 13 residues. CDR3 DNA sequence: TGTGCCAGCAGTGATTGGCCAACCTATGGCTACACCTTC. Translating it yields CASSDWPTYGYTF.

As regards this clone: One junction end disagrees with the germline gene, perhaps due to a read error. V is TRBV28 and J is TRBJ2-3; D perhaps matches TRBD2 (5 bases). This CDR3 contains 16 residues. The germline V gene encodes CDR1 MDHEN and CDR2 SYDVKM. This CDR3 reads CASSTPGGRSTDTQYF. The CDR3 nucleotides are TGTGCTAGCAGTACCCCGGGTGGGAGAAGCACAGATACGCAGTATTTT.

V usage is TRBV19 and J usage is TRBJ1-2; D unclear. This CDR3 spans 15 amino acids. V was clipped by 5 bases and J by 0 bases, with 13 bases between them. The germline gives CDR1 LNHDA, CDR2 SQIVND (reference sequence). The CDR3 loop reads CASSANSLTNYGYTF. CDR3 sequence (DNA): TGTGCCAGTAGTGCTAACAGCCTCACTAACTATGGCTACACCTTC.

On this clone: At the DNA level, this CDR3 is encoded by other sequences in the same sample as well. This chain joins TRBV18 and TRBJ1-1, with a tentative D call TRBD1 (5 bases). The CDR3 spans 13 residues. Germline V lookup: CDR1 KGHSH, CDR2 LQKENI. Trimming stripped 4 bases from V and 1 base from J, with 7 bases between. CDR3 sequence (DNA): TGTGCCAGCTCACAAGACAGGAACACTGAAGCTTTCTTT. Its translation is CASSQDRNTEAFF. Full variable domain (rest looked up from reference TRBV18 and TRBJ1-1): NAGVMQNPRHLVRRRGQEARLRCSPMKGHSHVYWYRQLPEEGLKFMVYLQKENIIDESGMPKERFSAEFPKEGPSILRIQQVVRGDSAAYFCASSQDRNTEAFFGQGTRLTVV.

This clone was observed a handful of times. V is TRBV12-5 and J is TRBJ2-7; a weak D match, TRBD1 (6 bases). Germline CDR1 LGHNT, CDR2 FRNRAP. This CDR3 has 13 amino acids. The germline V and J ends were trimmed by 6 bases and 2 bases, with 11 bases remaining between them. The CDR3 nucleotides read TGTGCTAGTGGCTCTGGACAGACCTACGAGCAGTACTTC. As protein: CASGSGQTYEQYF. The whole variable domain, remainder taken from reference TRBV12-5 and TRBJ2-7, is DARVTQTPRHKVTEMGQEVTMRCQPILGHNTVFWYRQTMMQGLELLAYFRNRAPLDDSGMPKDRFSAEMPDATLATLKIQPSEPRDSAVYFCASGSGQTYEQYFGPGTRLTVT.

A few counts support this clone. This sequence joins TRBV10-3 and TRBJ1-1; D is unresolved. There are 13 residues in the CDR3. Trimming pared 3 bases from V and 1 base from J, leaving 6 bases between. The germline gives CDR1 ENHRY, CDR2 SYGVKD. The CDR3 loop reads CAISDLQNTEAFF. CDR3 coding DNA: TGTGCCATCAGTGACTTACAGAACACTGAAGCTTTCTTT.

The CDR3 sequence is CASRDTAYEQYF. The CDR3 nucleotides are TGTGCCTCCCGGGACACCGCCTACGAGCAGTACTTC. The chain uses TRBV2 and TRBJ2-7; a possible D gene is TRBD1 (6 bases). CDR1 and CDR2 (germline): SNHLY, FYNNEI. V lost 11 bases, J lost 2 bases, and 13 bases lay in between. The CDR3 contains 12 residues. Full variable domain (outside the CDR3, taken from reference TRBV2 and TRBJ2-7): EPEVTQTPSHQVTQMGQEVILRCVPISNHLYFYWYRQILGQKVEFLVSFYNNEISEKSEIFDDQFSVERPDGSNFTLKIRSTKLEDSAMYFCASRDTAYEQYFGPGTRLTVT.

This chain joins TRBV2 and TRBJ1-1; D ambiguous. The V end lost 4 bases, the J end lost 0 bases, and 12 bases lay between the germline ends. The CDR3 loop spans 15 amino acids. Germline CDR1 reads SNHLY; CDR2 reads FYNNEI. The CDR3 DNA reads as TGTGCCAGCAGTGCCAGTCTTACACTGAACACTGAAGCTTTCTTT. Protein product: CASSASLTLNTEAFF.

V is TRBV6-1 and J is TRBJ1-5; D unclear. Trimming took 0 bases from V and 4 from J, leaving 7 bases between them. The CDR3 is 14 amino acids. The germline V gene encodes CDR1 MNHNS and CDR2 SASEGT. The CDR3 DNA reads TGTGCCAGCAGTGAAGCTAACCGGAATCAGCCCCAGCATTTT. Protein sequence: CASSEANRNQPQHF.

The V and J genes are TRBV7-6 and TRBJ2-7, with 7 bases lining up with TRBD2. V was clipped by 5 bases and J by 2 bases; unmatched bases: 3. Germline loops: CDR1 SGHVS, CDR2 FNYEAQ. The CDR3 loop spans 13 amino acids. DNA of the CDR3: TGTGCCAGCAGCGTCGGGACTACCTACGAGCAGTACTTC. Encoded protein: CASSVGTTYEQYF.

V and J are TRBV6-5 and TRBJ2-7; D perhaps matches TRBD1 (6 bases). CDR1 is MNHEY and CDR2 is SVGAGI in the germline V gene. There are 12 residues in the CDR3. V lost 4 bases and J 6 bases, leaving 10 bases between the germline ends. DNA of the CDR3: TGTGCCAGCAGTTCAGCAGGGGCCGAGCAGTACTTC. It specifies CASSSAGAEQYF.

This clone was counted once. CDR3 sequence reads: CASSLQGQGYSPLHF. For the CDR3, the DNA is TGCGCCAGCAGCTTGCAGGGACAGGGATATTCACCCCTCCACTTT. The gene calls are TRBV5-1 and TRBJ1-6, with 9 bases aligning to TRBD1. V lost 1 base, J lost 8 bases, and 4 bases stayed unmatched. CDR3 length: 15 amino acids. Germline V gene sequence: CDR1 SGHRS, CDR2 YFSETQ.

The chain uses TRBV6-1 and TRBJ2-5, with D maybe TRBD2 (6 bases). Germline lookup yields CDR1 MNHNS and CDR2 SASEGT. There are 15 residues in the CDR3. Trimming cost V 3 bases and J 2 bases, with 13 bases left between them. The CDR3 protein is CASSDVRTMQETQYF. In DNA, the CDR3 is TGTGCCAGCAGTGATGTTAGGACTATGCAAGAGACCCAGTACTTC.

The gene calls are TRBV19 and TRBJ1-5; D gene unclear. Trimming cost V 3 bases and J 7 bases, with 13 bases left between them. This CDR3 spans 14 amino acids. Per the germline V gene, CDR1 is LNHDA and CDR2 is SQIVND (reference sequence). This chain's CDR3 is CASSIGLGGQPQHF. The CDR3 nucleotides read TGTGCCAGTAGTATTGGGCTGGGAGGACAGCCCCAGCATTTT.

The rearrangement uses TRBV6-5 and TRBJ1-2; 9 bases fit TRBD1. With V trimmed by 5 bases and J by 7 bases, 8 bases remained unmatched. The germline gives CDR1 MNHEY, CDR2 SVGAGI. This CDR3 has 14 amino acids. The CDR3 is CASSQTGGRRGYTF. The CDR3 bases are TGTGCCAGCAGTCAGACAGGGGGAAGGCGTGGCTACACCTTC.

The V and J genes are TRBV7-7 and TRBJ2-2; tentatively, D is TRBD2 (7 bases). CDR1 and CDR2 (germline): SSHAT, FNYEAQ (reference sequence). V was shortened by 5 bases and J by 4 bases, with 14 bases between the two germline ends. The CDR3 runs to 15 residues. The CDR3 loop is CASSPFGGPTGELFF. Here the CDR3 DNA reads TGTGCCAGCAGCCCCTTCGGGGGGCCCACCGGGGAGCTGTTTTTT.

This clone turned up a few times. The CDR3 nucleotides read TGTGCCAGCAGCTTACGAGACAGGCTCTACGAGCAGTACTTC. Its translation: CASSLRDRLYEQYF. The gene calls are TRBV7-2 and TRBJ2-7, with D possibly matching TRBD1 (6 bases). Germline loops: CDR1 SGHTA, CDR2 FQGNSA. CDR3 size: 14 residues. The V end lost 2 bases, the J end lost 3 bases, and 11 bases lay between the germline ends.

This chain uses TRBV5-1 with TRBJ2-3; 8 bases are shared with TRBD2. From germline, CDR1 is SGHRS and CDR2 YFSETQ. The CDR3 covers 15 residues. The trim removed 0 bases at V and 1 base at J, leaving 1 base unmatched. The CDR3 DNA reads as TGCGCCAGCAGCTTGGCACTAGCGGGCACAGATACGCAGTATTTT. Protein product: CASSLALAGTDTQYF.

The J gene is TRBJ1-1, the V gene TRBV6-6; 9 nucleotides align to TRBD1. Trimming removed 8 bases from V and 6 bases from J; junction bases left unmatched: 7. This CDR3 is built from 13 residues. Germline V lookup: CDR1 MNHNY, CDR2 SVGAGI (reference sequence). DNA for the CDR3: TGTGCCAGCCAGGACAGGGGAAGGGCTGAAGCTTTCTTT. It translates to CASQDRGRAEAFF.

The chain combines TRBV19 with TRBJ1-5; the match to TRBD1 covers 11 bases. V dropped 7 bases and J dropped 7; count of bases not matched to a gene: 12. The germline gives CDR1 LNHDA, CDR2 SQIVND (reference sequence). CDR3 length: 16 residues. The CDR3 here is CASTLRGDRGSQPQHF. The CDR3 DNA reads TGTGCCAGTACCTTACGCGGGGACAGGGGGAGCCAGCCCCAGCATTTT.

The chain couples TRBV5-4 to TRBJ2-7; 8 bases match TRBD1. Unmatched junction bases numbered 7, after V lost 6 bases and J lost 5 bases. The V gene's germline CDR1 is SGHNT and CDR2 YYREEE (reference sequence). This CDR3 is 13 amino acids long. The DNA of the CDR3 is TGTGCCAGCACCAGGGACAGGCGTAACGAGCAGTACTTC. This translates into CASTRDRRNEQYF.